This passage covers 21 T cell receptor beta chains from one sample sequenced in a study of OX40 agonist ivuxolimab in advanced cancers. Sequencing used immunoSEQ multiplex PCR; TCRdb keeps in-frame clones, though not all of them. This sample carries about 94,000 clones, roughly 84% of them seen once, and the ten largest clones take approximately 0.29%. The source was CD4+ or CD8+ T cells sorted from blood, collected in a trial of the OX40 agonist ivuxolimab. These receptors originate from an adult with an advanced solid tumor such as melanoma, head and neck, liver or kidney cancer.

The CDR3 region is CASSRWTGNTGELFF. The CDR3 region has the DNA TGCGCCAGCAGCCGCTGGACAGGGAACACCGGGGAGCTGTTTTTT. This chain uses TRBV4-3 with TRBJ2-2, with 7 bases identical to TRBD1. The CDR3 sequence is 15 residues long. CDR1 is LGHNA and CDR2 is YSLEER in the germline V gene. The trim removed 4 bases at V and 1 base at J, leaving 3 bases unmatched.

V is TRBV18 and J is TRBJ1-6; no firm D call. Germline V gene sequence: CDR1 KGHSH, CDR2 LQKENI. The CDR3 runs to 15 residues. V dropped 6 bases and J dropped 7 bases, with 16 bases sitting between them. The CDR3 region is CASSHIPPENSPLHF. The DNA of the CDR3 is TGTGCCAGCTCTCACATACCGCCGGAGAATTCACCCCTCCACTTT.

This clone appeared a single time. The V and J genes are TRBV19 and TRBJ1-1; D may be TRBD1 (5 bases). This CDR3 contains 17 residues. Per the germline V gene, CDR1 is LNHDA and CDR2 is SQIVND (reference sequence). Trimming left V 7 bases short and J 1 base short, with 22 bases between. The CDR3 region is CASKITGKGSSNTEAFF. CDR3 coding DNA: TGTGCCAGTAAAATTACGGGAAAGGGGTCATCGAACACTGAAGCTTTCTTT.

This clone was observed once. The V gene is TRBV5-1, the J gene TRBJ1-3, with no clear D. The CDR3 totals 14 residues. V was trimmed by 3 bases and J by 4 bases, leaving 11 bases between them. In germline, CDR1 is SGHRS, CDR2 YFSETQ. The chain's CDR3 is CASSWGNIGNTIYF. The CDR3 region has the DNA TGCGCCAGCAGCTGGGGAAACATCGGAAACACCATATATTTT.

DNA for the CDR3: TGCGCCAGCAGCCTCGAGAGGGGCGTGAGTGAGCAGTTCTTC. Its protein is CASSLERGVSEQFF. The chain couples TRBV5-1 to TRBJ2-1, with D perhaps assigned TRBD1 or TRBD2 (5 bases each). The germline gives CDR1 SGHRS, CDR2 YFSETQ. The V end was cut by 4 bases, the J end by 9 bases, with 17 bases between. The CDR3 has 14 residues. Full variable domain (outside the CDR3, taken from reference TRBV5-1 and TRBJ2-1): KAGVTQTPRYLIKTRGQQVTLSCSPISGHRSVSWYQQTPGQGLQFLFEYFSETQRNKGNFPGRFSGRQFSNSRSEMNVSTLELGDSALYLCASSLERGVSEQFFGPGTRLTVL.

This clone was seen just once. The rearrangement links TRBV6-5 to TRBJ1-2; 10 bases agree with TRBD1. The V gene's germline CDR1 is MNHEY and CDR2 SVGAGI. Germline trimming cut 2 bases from V and 8 bases from J; bases unmatched to any gene: 8. CDR3 size: 15 residues. For the CDR3, the DNA is TGTGCCAGCAGTTACGAGACAGGGGGCGCAAAGGGCTACACCTTC. It specifies CASSYETGGAKGYTF.

V gene TRBV18 combines with J gene TRBJ2-7; tentatively, D is TRBD1 (7 bases). Germline CDR1 KGHSH, CDR2 LQKENI. Trimming stripped 6 bases from V and 6 bases from J, with 15 bases between. The CDR3 runs to 13 residues. Written as DNA, the CDR3 is TGTGCCAGCTCGGGGCGACAGGGACTCGAGCAGTACTTC. This sequence encodes CASSGRQGLEQYF. Looking up the rest from reference TRBV18 and TRBJ2-7 gives the full variable domain: NAGVMQNPRHLVRRRGQEARLRCSPMKGHSHVYWYRQLPEEGLKFMVYLQKENIIDESGMPKERFSAEFPKEGPSILRIQQVVRGDSAAYFCASSGRQGLEQYFGPGTRLTVT.

This chain uses TRBV6-4 with TRBJ1-5; D ambiguous. V lost 5 bases, J lost 4 bases, and 9 bases lay in between. Germline V gives CDR1 MRHNA, CDR2 SNTAGT. CDR3 length: 13 residues. The CDR3 loop reads CASSTEPNQPQHF. CDR3 coding DNA: TGTGCCAGCAGTACGGAACCTAATCAGCCCCAGCATTTT.

This chain connects TRBV28 to TRBJ1-1; D remains ambiguous. V lost 6 bases, J lost 7 bases, and 15 bases lay in between. The CDR3 covers 13 residues. Germline CDR1 MDHEN, CDR2 SYDVKM. The CDR3 region has the DNA TGTGCCAGCAGCAACAGCGTGAAGGGTGAAGCTTTCTTT. Amino acid sequence: CASSNSVKGEAFF.

The V and J genes are TRBV2 and TRBJ1-4; D possibly corresponds to TRBD1 (5 bases). The CDR3 is 15 amino acids. Trimming pared 6 bases from V and 5 bases from J, leaving 16 bases between. Germline CDR1 reads SNHLY; CDR2 reads FYNNEI. The CDR3 region has the DNA TGTGCCAGCAGGGCTAGAGCCCGGGGGAATGAAAAACTGTTTTTT. Amino acid sequence: CASRARARGNEKLFF.

The DNA of the CDR3 is TGCGCCAGCAGCCCTTCCGGGGGGGGTTCACACAATGAGCAGTTCTTC. Translated: CASSPSGGGSHNEQFF. The chain recombines TRBV5-1 with TRBJ2-1; 8 bases are a match to TRBD2. V shed 4 bases, J shed 5 bases, and the junction held 11 bases outside the gene matches. From germline, CDR1 is SGHRS and CDR2 YFSETQ. This CDR3 is 16 amino acids long.

J is TRBJ1-5 and V is TRBV2, with 8 positions matching TRBD1. Trimming removed 6 bases from V and 3 bases from J; junction bases left unmatched: 4. Germline values: CDR1 SNHLY, CDR2 FYNNEI. This CDR3 contains 14 residues. CDR3 in DNA: TGTGCCAGCAGGTCGACAGGGGCCAATCAGCCCCAGCATTTT. This translates into CASRSTGANQPQHF.

The chain uses TRBV6-5 and TRBJ1-5; D is possibly TRBD1 (6 bases). The CDR3 runs to 15 residues. V gave up 7 bases and J gave up 4 bases, with 17 bases separating them. Germline loops: CDR1 MNHEY, CDR2 SVGAGI. CDR3 DNA: TGTGCCAGCATCAGTCAGGGGACGGGGAATCAGCCCCAGCATTTT. This codes for CASISQGTGNQPQHF.

Worth noting for this clone: One end of the junction fails to match germline, which may point to a read error. The V gene is TRBV10-3, the J gene TRBJ2-5; D not certain. Germline assignment: CDR1 ENHRY and CDR2 SYGVKD. The CDR3 spans 13 residues. The CDR3 sequence: CAISEDFQDTQYF. Here the CDR3 DNA reads TGTGCCATCAGTGAGGACTTCCAAGATACCCAGTACTTC.

J is TRBJ1-1 and V is TRBV11-2; D is unresolved. The CDR3 extends over 13 amino acids. Germline V lookup: CDR1 SGHAT, CDR2 FQNNGV. V lost 4 bases to trimming and J lost 3 bases, with 9 bases between them. The CDR3 loop reads CASSSHRDTEAFF. DNA of the CDR3: TGTGCCAGCAGCTCCCACCGGGACACTGAAGCTTTCTTT.

The chain joins TRBV7-9 to TRBJ2-2; D is unclear. The V end was cut by 8 bases, the J end by 4 bases, with 14 bases between. Germline V gene data show CDR1 as SEHNR and CDR2 as FQNEAQ (reference sequence). This CDR3 is 14 amino acids long. CDR3 nucleotide sequence: TGTGCCAGCGGGGAAGCCAGGATCACCGGGGAGCTGTTTTTT. This sequence encodes CASGEARITGELFF.

This chain joins TRBV11-2 and TRBJ1-2; perhaps TRBD1 as D (6 bases). V was clipped by 5 bases and J by 6 bases, with 19 bases between them. The CDR3 consists of 15 residues. Germline CDR1 and CDR2: SGHAT and FQNNGV. CDR3 amino acids: CASSAGRGRDHGYTF. The CDR3 bases are TGTGCCAGCAGCGCTGGGCGGGGGCGCGATCATGGCTACACCTTC.

The chain couples TRBV6-6 to TRBJ2-7, with 9 bases that match TRBD2. Germline CDR1 MNHNY, CDR2 SVGAGI (reference sequence). Losses at the gene ends were 5 bases for V and 6 bases for J; bases not matched to a gene: 8. The CDR3 contains 14 residues. In nucleotides, the CDR3 is TGTGCCAGCAGTCGGACGGGACTAGCAACCGAGCAGTACTTC. Amino acid sequence: CASSRTGLATEQYF.

The chain joins TRBV5-4 to TRBJ2-7; 7 bases agree with TRBD1. The CDR3 spans 16 residues. The V gene's germline CDR1 is SGHNT and CDR2 YYREEE (reference sequence). Trimming at V came to 9 bases and at J to 1 base, leaving 16 bases not matched to a gene. The CDR3 spells CATSLKTGAQSYEQYF. In DNA, the CDR3 is TGTGCCACAAGCCTCAAAACAGGGGCCCAATCCTACGAGCAGTACTTC.

The chain recombines TRBV6-1 with TRBJ1-5; 7 bases agree with TRBD1. Germline CDR1 and CDR2: MNHNS and SASEGT. The CDR3 is made up of 16 amino acids. V was clipped by 4 bases and J by 1 base; unmatched bases: 7. The CDR3 spells CASSANRGRSNQPQHF. The CDR3 nucleotides read TGTGCCAGCAGTGCAAACAGGGGTAGAAGCAATCAGCCCCAGCATTTT.

The gene calls are TRBV6-1 and TRBJ2-4; tentatively, D is TRBD2 (7 bases). With 1 base removed from V and 9 bases from J, the gap between germline ends came to 16 bases. From germline, CDR1 is MNHNS and CDR2 SASEGT. CDR3 length: 15 residues. The CDR3, as DNA: TGTGCCAGCAGTGAAGTGGGGGGAGGGGGGTCCATTCAGTACTTC. Translation: CASSEVGGGGSIQYF.